This record covers a single T cell receptor beta chain. The antigen remains unidentified. The CDR3 totals 16 residues. CDR1 SGHDT and CDR2 YYEEEE come from the germline V gene. Unmatched junction bases numbered 6, after V lost 1 base and J lost 2 bases. Using immunoSEQ multiplex PCR, the repertoire was profiled, and TCRdb retains in-frame clones only, with some absent. This table holds under 90,000 clones, around 83% found once. The data were obtained in a study of OX40 agonist ivuxolimab in advanced cancers. The study, taken as a whole, reports: The work left the antigen specificity of expanded peripheral T cells undetermined.

This TCR derives from an adult with an advanced solid tumor such as melanoma, head and neck, liver or kidney cancer. This rearrangement joins TRBV5-6 to TRBJ2-3; the match to TRBD1 covers 8 bases. The specimen comprised CD4+ or CD8+ T cells sorted from blood, sampled in a trial of the OX40 agonist ivuxolimab. The CDR3 DNA follows: TGTGCCAGCAGCTTGATACAGGGGGATTTCACAGATACGCAGTATTTT. This encodes CASSLIQGDFTDTQYF. Based on the CDR3 plus reference TRBV5-6 and TRBJ2-3, the full variable domain is DAGVTQSPTHLIKTRGQQVTLRCSPKSGHDTVSWYQQALGQGPQFIFQYYEEEERQRGNFPDRFSGHQFPNYSSELNVNALLLGDSALYLCASSLIQGDFTDTQYFGPGTRLTVL.